Below are 9 T cell receptor beta chains sequenced from a single sample in a study of CD8+ T cells in alopecia areata. The treatment is: oral pan-JAK inhibitor, 5-10 mg twice daily. Lesional scalp punch biopsies and peripheral blood were collected from alopecia areata patients. Isolated RNA was reverse transcribed into cDNA used as the sequencing template. Sequenced by immunoSEQ multiplex PCR; TCRdb stores in-frame clones only, minus some. The sample holds 15,000 to 20,000 clones, approximately 56% seen once. Sequenced here: skin, sampled at week 4, from a patient treated with tofacitinib. These receptors originate from a human donor with alopecia areata.

This chain uses TRBV11-2 with TRBJ2-1; perhaps D is TRBD1 or TRBD2 (6 bases each). The CDR3 has 14 residues. CDR1 and CDR2 from the germline V gene are SGHAT and FQNNGV. The V and J ends lost 1 base and 7 bases respectively, with 11 bases between them. CDR3: CASSLVRGANEQFF. In DNA, the CDR3 is TGTGCCAGCAGCTTAGTTAGGGGGGCGAATGAGCAGTTCTTC.

This sequence joins TRBV6-5 and TRBJ1-1; D not resolved. The V end lost 6 bases, the J end lost 5 bases, and 7 bases lay between the germline ends. Looked up from germline, CDR1 is MNHEY and CDR2 is SVGAGI. The CDR3 has 11 residues. The CDR3 is CASSGYTEAFF. CDR3 bases: TGTGCCAGCAGCGGGTATACTGAAGCTTTCTTT.

This chain links TRBV27 with TRBJ2-2; D is perhaps TRBD2 (5 bases). Trimming left V 6 bases short and J 5 bases short, with 16 bases between. The CDR3 contains 15 residues. CDR1 MNHEY and CDR2 SMNVEV come from the germline V gene (reference sequence). The CDR3, as DNA: TGTGCCAGCAGAGACCCCGGCACGGGAACCGGGGAGCTGTTTTTT. Protein sequence: CASRDPGTGTGELFF.

This rearrangement joins TRBV5-4 to TRBJ1-1; D is unclear. V gave up 0 bases and J gave up 1 base, with 7 bases separating them. This CDR3 contains 14 residues. Germline V lookup: CDR1 SGHNT, CDR2 YYREEE (reference sequence). The CDR3 DNA follows: TGTGCCAGCAGCTTGGGGGCCAAGAACACTGAAGCTTTCTTT. This codes for CASSLGAKNTEAFF.

V and J are TRBV7-9 and TRBJ1-2; D perhaps matches TRBD1 (6 bases). In germline, CDR1 is SEHNR, CDR2 FQNEAQ (reference sequence). This CDR3 is 18 amino acids long. The V end lost 1 base, the J end lost 6 bases, and 24 bases lay between the germline ends. The CDR3 coding sequence is TGTGCCAGCAGCTTAGTAGGGGGAGACTGGGCGGATCGGGATGGCTACACCTTC. Amino acid sequence: CASSLVGGDWADRDGYTF.

This clone was counted once. The rearrangement links TRBV4-3 to TRBJ2-7; D unclear. Germline V CDR1 and CDR2: LGHNA, YSLEER. V lost 0 bases, J lost 0 bases, and 15 bases lay in between. This CDR3 spans 17 amino acids. The CDR3 DNA follows: TGCGCCAGCAGCCAAGATCTTGACCTGAGAAGCTCCTACGAGCAGTACTTC. Amino acids: CASSQDLDLRSSYEQYF.

The chain carries TRBV28 and TRBJ1-1; 9 bases match TRBD1. Germline loops: CDR1 MDHEN, CDR2 SYDVKM. The V and J ends lost 5 bases and 2 bases, in that order; junction bases with no gene match: 6. The CDR3 runs 15 residues. In DNA, the CDR3 is TGTGCCAGCAGTCCCCCGACAGGGGGAAACACTGAAGCTTTCTTT. This codes for CASSPPTGGNTEAFF.

V gene TRBV7-9 combines with J gene TRBJ2-7; D gene ambiguous. Germline values: CDR1 SEHNR, CDR2 FQNEAQ (reference sequence). Trimming stripped 3 bases from V and 0 bases from J, with 9 bases between. The CDR3 length is 14 residues. The CDR3 DNA follows: TGTGCCAGCAGCTTTGGACGGAGCTCCTACGAGCAGTACTTC. The encoded protein is CASSFGRSSYEQYF.

The rearrangement uses TRBV27 and TRBJ1-6; 9 bases match TRBD1. Germline assignment: CDR1 MNHEY and CDR2 SMNVEV (reference sequence). CDR3 length: 16 residues. Trimming cost V 3 bases and J 10 bases; bases outside gene matches: 10. DNA of the CDR3: TGTGCCAGCAGTTTCTCATCGGGACAGGGAAGATCACCCCTCCACTTT. Translated: CASSFSSGQGRSPLHF.